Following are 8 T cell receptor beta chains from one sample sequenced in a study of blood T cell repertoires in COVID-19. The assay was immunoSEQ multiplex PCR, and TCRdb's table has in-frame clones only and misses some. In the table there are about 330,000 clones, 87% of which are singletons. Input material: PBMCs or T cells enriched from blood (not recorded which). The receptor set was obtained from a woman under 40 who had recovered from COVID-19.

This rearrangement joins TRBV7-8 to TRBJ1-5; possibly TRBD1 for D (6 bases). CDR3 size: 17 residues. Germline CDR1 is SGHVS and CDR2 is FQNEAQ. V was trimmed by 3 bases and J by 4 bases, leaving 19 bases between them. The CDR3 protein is CASSFGQHFNGNQPQHF. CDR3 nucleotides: TGTGCCAGCAGCTTCGGACAGCACTTCAATGGGAATCAGCCCCAGCATTTT.

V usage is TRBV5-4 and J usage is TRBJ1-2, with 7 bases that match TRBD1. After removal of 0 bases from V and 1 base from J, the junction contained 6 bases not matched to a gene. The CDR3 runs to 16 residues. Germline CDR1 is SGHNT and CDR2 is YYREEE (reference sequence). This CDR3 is CASSLAEQGGNYGYTF. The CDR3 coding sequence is TGTGCCAGCAGCTTGGCCGAGCAGGGGGGTAACTATGGCTACACCTTC.

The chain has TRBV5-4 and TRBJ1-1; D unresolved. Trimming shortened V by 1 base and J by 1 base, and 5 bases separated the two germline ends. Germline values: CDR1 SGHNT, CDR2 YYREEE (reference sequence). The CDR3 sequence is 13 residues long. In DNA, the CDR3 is TGTGCCAGCAGCTTGCGACAGAACACTGAAGCTTTCTTT. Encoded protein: CASSLRQNTEAFF.

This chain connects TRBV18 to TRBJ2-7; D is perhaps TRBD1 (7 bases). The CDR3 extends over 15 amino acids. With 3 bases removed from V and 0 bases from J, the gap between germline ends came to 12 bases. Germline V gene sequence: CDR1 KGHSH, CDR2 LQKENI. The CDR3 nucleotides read TGTGCCAGCTCACCGGAGGGGGCCATCTCCTACGAGCAGTACTTC. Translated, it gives CASSPEGAISYEQYF.

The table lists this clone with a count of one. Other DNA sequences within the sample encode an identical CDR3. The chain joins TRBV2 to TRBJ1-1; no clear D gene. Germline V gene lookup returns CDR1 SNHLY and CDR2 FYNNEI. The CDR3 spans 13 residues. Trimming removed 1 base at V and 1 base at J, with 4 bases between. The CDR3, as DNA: TGTGCCAGCAGTGAAGACAGGAACACTGAAGCTTTCTTT. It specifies CASSEDRNTEAFF.

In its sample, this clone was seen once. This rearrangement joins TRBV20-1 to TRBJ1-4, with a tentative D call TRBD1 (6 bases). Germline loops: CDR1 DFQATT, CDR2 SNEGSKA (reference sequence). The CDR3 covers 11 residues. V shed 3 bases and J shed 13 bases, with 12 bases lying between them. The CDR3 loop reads CSARGTLGLFF. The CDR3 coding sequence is TGCAGTGCTAGGGGGACACTTGGACTGTTTTTT.

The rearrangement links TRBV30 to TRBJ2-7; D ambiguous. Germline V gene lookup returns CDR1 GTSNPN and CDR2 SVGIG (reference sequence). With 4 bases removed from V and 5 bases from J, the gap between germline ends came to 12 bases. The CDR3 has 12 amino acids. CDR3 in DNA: TGTGCCTGGACCTTAAGAGGTCACGAGCAGTACTTC. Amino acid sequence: CAWTLRGHEQYF.

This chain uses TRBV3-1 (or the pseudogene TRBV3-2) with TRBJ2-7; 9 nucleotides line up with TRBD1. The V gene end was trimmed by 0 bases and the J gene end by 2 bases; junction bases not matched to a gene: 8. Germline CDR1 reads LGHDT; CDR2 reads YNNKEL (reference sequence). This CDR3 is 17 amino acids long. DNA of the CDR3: TGTGCCAGCAGCCAAGATTTCATACAGGGGGCTACCTACGAGCAGTACTTC. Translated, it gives CASSQDFIQGATYEQYF.